These T cell receptor beta chains were read from a single sample in a study of spatial heterogeneity in lung cancer. TCRdb fed the 5' RACE reads into MiXCR, producing one record per CDR3 protein. The table shows tens of thousands of distinct CDR3 sequences, with 12% occurring only once. Sequenced material: PBMCs, taken at surgery. The receptors shown here come from a male donor with early-stage non-small cell lung cancer. Each CDR3 is given with its conserved first and last residue. The D gene is left open where the match is weak. Clone size appears in some rows only: once, few, many, or a class for an expanded clone.

>TRBJ2-7|TRBD2|TRBV28|-
TGTGCCAGCAGTCCCCTGCTAGCGGGAGGGGCCCCCTACGAGCAGTACTTC
CASSPLLAGGAPYEQYF
>TRBJ2-5|-|TRBV27|few
TGTGCCAGCAGGGGCTGGCTTAGGGAGACCCAGTACTTC
CASRGWLRETQYF
>TRBJ1-4|-|TRBV9|-
TGTGCCACCCCCCGACAGTACCGCACGGGAGAAAAACTGTTTTTT
CATPRQYRTGEKLFF
>TRBJ1-2|-|TRBV20-1|many
TGCAGTGCTAGAGTAGGGATCGCTGGCTACACCTTC
CSARVGIAGYTF
>TRBJ1-2|-|TRBV7-2|few
TGTGCCAGCAGCTTTACAGGGTATGAGGGCTACACCTTC
CASSFTGYEGYTF
>TRBJ1-3|-|TRBV9|few
TGTGCCAGCAACCCAACGGGCGGAAGCTCTGGAAACACCATATATTTT
CASNPTGGSSGNTIYF
>TRBJ2-5|TRBD2|TRBV5-1|few
TGCGCCAGCAACCCGGGGCGGGAGGGAGAGACCCAGTACTTC
CASNPGREGETQYF
>TRBJ1-6|TRBD1|TRBV6-2/TRBV6-3|-
TGTGCCAGCAGAAGGGACAGGTATTCCTCACCCCTCCACTTT
CASRRDRYSSPLHF
>TRBJ2-3|-|TRBV25-1|-
TGTGCCAGCAGTGAATCGGGCGATACGCAGTATTTT
CASSESGDTQYF
>TRBJ2-1|-|TRBV10-3|few
TGTGAGCGACGCAGGGTCGATGATGAGCAGTTCTTC
CERRRVDDEQFF
>TRBJ2-1|TRBD2|TRBV10-3|few
TGTGCCATCAGTGAGTCCGGCGGGGGGGTGAACAATGAGCAGTTCTTC
CAISESGGGVNNEQFF
>TRBJ2-4|TRBD2|TRBV7-2|few
TGTGCCAGCAGCGCGGCCACTAGCGGGGGGGCTCTAGCCAAAAACATTCAGTACTTC
CASSAATSGGALAKNIQYF
>TRBJ1-5|TRBD1|TRBV7-2|many
TGTGCCAGCAGCCACGGGACAGGTCGCTCCGGGCATCAGCCCCAGCATTTT
CASSHGTGRSGHQPQHF
>TRBJ2-7|-|TRBV28|-
TGTGCCAGCAGTTTATCCGAATTCTCCTACGAGCAGTACTTC
CASSLSEFSYEQYF
>TRBJ1-1|-|TRBV7-9|-
TGTGCCAGCACCCCCACCCAGGGAGTAAAGGAAGCTTTCTTT
CASTPTQGVKEAFF
>TRBJ1-4|-|TRBV20-1|-
TGCAGTGTTGGGGATTTTCGCGGGGGAAAACTGTTTTTT
CSVGDFRGGKLFF
>TRBJ2-5|TRBD2|TRBV7-9|many
TGTGCCAGCAGCCCTAGCGGGAGTCAAGAGACCCAGTACTTC
CASSPSGSQETQYF
>TRBJ2-4|-|TRBV5-1|-
TGCGCCAGCAGCCGTGATTTACTAGCCAAAAACATTCAGTACTTC
CASSRDLLAKNIQYF
>TRBJ1-5|-|TRBV6-5|-
TGTGCCAGCAGTTACTCTGGGGGCAATCAGCCCCAGCATTTT
CASSYSGGNQPQHF
>TRBJ2-7|-|TRBV7-9|-
TGTGCCAGCAGCTCGAACCCACACGAGCAGTACTTC
CASSSNPHEQYF
>TRBJ1-3|-|TRBV6-5|few
TGTGCCAGCAGATCCTCTGGAAACACCATATATTTT
CASRSSGNTIYF
>TRBJ1-1|TRBD1|TRBV3-1|-
TGTGCCAGCAGCCCCCGGGACAGGGGGACGAGCACTGAAGCTTTCTTT
CASSPRDRGTSTEAFF
>TRBJ1-1|TRBD1|TRBV6-5|many
TGTGCCAGCAAATTAGACAGGGACACTGAAGCTTTCTTT
CASKLDRDTEAFF
>TRBJ1-3|TRBD1|TRBV30|-
TGTGCCTGGAGCCCCGGGACAGGGGGCTTTCCGGACACCATATATTTT
CAWSPGTGGFPDTIYF
>TRBJ1-2|TRBD1|TRBV7-9|-
TGTGCCAGCAGCTTACCCGGACAGGGCGGCTACACCTTC
CASSLPGQGGYTF
>TRBJ1-1|TRBD1|TRBV10-3|few
TGTGCCATCAGTGAGTCTGAGGGGGCAGGGAACACTGAAGCTTTCTTT
CAISESEGAGNTEAFF
>TRBJ1-4|-|TRBV11-2|few
TGTGCCAGCAGCCCCCGTTGGGGGGCCTGGGAAAAACTGTTTTTT
CASSPRWGAWEKLFF
>TRBJ2-2|-|TRBV23-1|many
TGCGCCAGCAGTCAATCGGTCGGGAAGGACGTGACCGGGGAGCTGTTTTTT
CASSQSVGKDVTGELFF
>TRBJ2-2|-|TRBV24-1|many
TGTGCCACCAGTAAAGGCACCGGGGAGCTGTTTTTT
CATSKGTGELFF
>TRBJ1-2|-|TRBV7-9|few
TGTGCCAGCAGCTTCGGCCGGGACAACTATGGCTACACCTTC
CASSFGRDNYGYTF
>TRBJ1-5|-|TRBV7-8|-
TGTGCCAGCAGCATTAGGACGCTCAGCAATCAGCCCCAGCATTTT
CASSIRTLSNQPQHF
>TRBJ2-2|-|TRBV4-3|few
TGCGCCAGCAGCCAAGAAATAGGGAAGAACACCGGGGAGCTGTTTTTT
CASSQEIGKNTGELFF
>TRBJ2-7|-|TRBV11-2|-
TGTGCCAGCAGCGTGGGACTCGACTCATTTGGCTTC
CASSVGLDSFGF
>TRBJ2-5|TRBD2|TRBV7-2|few
TGTGCCAGCACCCCCAGGTCTAGCGGTAAAGAGACCCAGTACTTC
CASTPRSSGKETQYF
>TRBJ2-3|TRBD2|TRBV6-5|-
TGTGCCAGCAGTTACTCTTGGGGCCCAGGGCGACTAGCAGGTACAGATACGCAGTATTTT
CASSYSWGPGRLAGTDTQYF
>TRBJ2-7|-|TRBV12-3/TRBV12-4|many
TGTGCCAGCAGTTTACAAAGGGGAGGCGAGCAGTACTTC
CASSLQRGGEQYF
>TRBJ2-3|-|TRBV7-9|many
TGTGCCAGCAGCTCCACCGGGACACCTTTGGATACGCAGTATTTT
CASSSTGTPLDTQYF
>TRBJ1-5|-|TRBV7-2|few
TGTGCCAGCAGCACGGACGATCAGCCCCAGCATTTT
CASSTDDQPQHF
>TRBJ2-2|TRBD1|TRBV27|-
TGTGCCAGCACCGCTCCGCCCTGGACAGGGAAAATTAGCACCGGGGAGCTGTTTTTT
CASTAPPWTGKISTGELFF
>TRBJ2-7|-|TRBV29-1|-
TGCAGCGTTGAGGTGGGCAGGGTGAAGAACGAGCAGTACTTC
CSVEVGRVKNEQYF
>TRBJ1-2|-|TRBV7-2|-
TGTGCCAGCACCTCGGGGCAGGGGTATGGCTACACCTTC
CASTSGQGYGYTF
>TRBJ2-5|-|TRBV5-1|few
TGCGCCAGCAGCCAGGGAACCCGGGGGACCCAGTACTTC
CASSQGTRGTQYF
>TRBJ2-7|-|TRBV4-3|-
TGCGCCAGCAGCCAAGATAGAGAGGCACCCTCCTACGAGCAGTACTTC
CASSQDREAPSYEQYF
>TRBJ1-5|-|TRBV29-1|few
TGCAGCCGCGACCGCGTGGTCTATAGCAATCAGCCCCAGCATTTT
CSRDRVVYSNQPQHF
>TRBJ2-7|TRBD1|TRBV4-3|many
TGCGCCAGCAGCAACCGACCGGGACAGGGGCGAGGAGAGCAGTACTTC
CASSNRPGQGRGEQYF
>TRBJ1-6|-|TRBV20-1|few
TGCAGTATACGAGCCCGCCACTCAATCTCCTATAATTCACCCCTCCACTTT
CSIRARHSISYNSPLHF
>TRBJ2-3|-|TRBV28|-
TGTGCGCCGACCCCTTTTGCGACAGATACGCAGTATTTT
CAPTPFATDTQYF
>TRBJ2-7|TRBD1|TRBV7-9|-
TGTGCCAGCAGCTTGGCGGGACAGGGGGGCGAGCAGTACTTC
CASSLAGQGGEQYF
>TRBJ2-2|-|TRBV20-1|few
TGCAGTGCTAGAGGACAGCCCTTTCAGGGCACCGGGGAGCTGTTTTTT
CSARGQPFQGTGELFF
>TRBJ2-6|-|TRBV14|few
TGTGCCAGCAGCCACGCTGCCGGGGCTCCTGGGGCCAACGTCCTGACTTTC
CASSHAAGAPGANVLTF
>TRBJ1-1|-|TRBV3-1|-
TGTGCCAGCAGCCAAGTTGGGGTTAACACTGAAGCTTTCTTT
CASSQVGVNTEAFF
>TRBJ2-5|-|TRBV1|-
TGCACCAGCAGCCACCATCTCCCCTCCCATAGCGGGGGGCCCCTCATGGGTGAGACCCAGTACTTC
CTSSHHLPSHSGGPLMGETQYF
>TRBJ2-2|-|TRBV4-3|few
TGCGCCAGCAGCCAAGAACTAGCCGGATCCGGGGAGCTGTTTTTT
CASSQELAGSGELFF